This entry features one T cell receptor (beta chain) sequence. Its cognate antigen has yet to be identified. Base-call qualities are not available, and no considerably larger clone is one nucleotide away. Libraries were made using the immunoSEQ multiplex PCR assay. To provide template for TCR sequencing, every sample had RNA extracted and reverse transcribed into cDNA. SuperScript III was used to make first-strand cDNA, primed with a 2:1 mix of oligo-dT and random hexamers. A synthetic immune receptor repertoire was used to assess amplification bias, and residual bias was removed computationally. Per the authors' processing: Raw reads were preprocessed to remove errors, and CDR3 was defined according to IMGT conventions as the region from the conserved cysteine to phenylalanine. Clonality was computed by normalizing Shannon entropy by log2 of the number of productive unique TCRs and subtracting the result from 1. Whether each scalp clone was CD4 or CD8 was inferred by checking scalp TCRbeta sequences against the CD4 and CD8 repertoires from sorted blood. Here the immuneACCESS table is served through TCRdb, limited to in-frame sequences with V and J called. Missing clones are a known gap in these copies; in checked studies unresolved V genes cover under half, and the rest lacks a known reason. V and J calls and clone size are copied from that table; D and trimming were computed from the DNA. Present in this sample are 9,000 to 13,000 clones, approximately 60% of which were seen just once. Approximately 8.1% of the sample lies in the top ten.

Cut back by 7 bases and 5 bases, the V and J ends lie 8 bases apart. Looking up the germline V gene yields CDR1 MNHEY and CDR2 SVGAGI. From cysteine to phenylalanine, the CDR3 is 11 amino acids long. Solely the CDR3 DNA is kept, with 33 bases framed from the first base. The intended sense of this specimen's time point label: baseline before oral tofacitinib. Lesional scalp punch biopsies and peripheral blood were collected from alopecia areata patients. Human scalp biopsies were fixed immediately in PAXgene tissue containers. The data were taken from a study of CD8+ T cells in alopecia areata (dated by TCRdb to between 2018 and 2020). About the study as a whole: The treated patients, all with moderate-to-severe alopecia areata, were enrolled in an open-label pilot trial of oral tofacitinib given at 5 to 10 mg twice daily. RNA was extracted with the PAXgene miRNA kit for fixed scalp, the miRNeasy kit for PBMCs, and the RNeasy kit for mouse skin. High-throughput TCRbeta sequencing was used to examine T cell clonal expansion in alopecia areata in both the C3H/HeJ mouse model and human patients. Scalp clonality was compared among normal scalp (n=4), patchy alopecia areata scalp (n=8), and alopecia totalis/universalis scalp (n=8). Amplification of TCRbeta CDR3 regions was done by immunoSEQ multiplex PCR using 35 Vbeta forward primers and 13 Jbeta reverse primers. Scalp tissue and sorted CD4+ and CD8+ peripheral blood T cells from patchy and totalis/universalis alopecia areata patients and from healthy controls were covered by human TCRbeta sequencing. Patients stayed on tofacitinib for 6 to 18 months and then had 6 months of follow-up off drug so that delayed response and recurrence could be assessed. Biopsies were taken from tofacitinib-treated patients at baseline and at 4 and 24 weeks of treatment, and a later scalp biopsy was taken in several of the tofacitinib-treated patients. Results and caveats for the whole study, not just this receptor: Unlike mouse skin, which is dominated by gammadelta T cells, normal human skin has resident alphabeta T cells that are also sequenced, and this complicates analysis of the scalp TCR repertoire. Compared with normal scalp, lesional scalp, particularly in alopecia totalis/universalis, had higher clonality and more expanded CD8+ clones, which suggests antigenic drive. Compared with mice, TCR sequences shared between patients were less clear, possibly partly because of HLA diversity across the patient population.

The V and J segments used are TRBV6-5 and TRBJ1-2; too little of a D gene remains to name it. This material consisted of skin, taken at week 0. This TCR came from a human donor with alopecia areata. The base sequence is TGTGCCAGCACCGATGGGTATGGCTACACCTTC. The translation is CASTDGYGYTF.